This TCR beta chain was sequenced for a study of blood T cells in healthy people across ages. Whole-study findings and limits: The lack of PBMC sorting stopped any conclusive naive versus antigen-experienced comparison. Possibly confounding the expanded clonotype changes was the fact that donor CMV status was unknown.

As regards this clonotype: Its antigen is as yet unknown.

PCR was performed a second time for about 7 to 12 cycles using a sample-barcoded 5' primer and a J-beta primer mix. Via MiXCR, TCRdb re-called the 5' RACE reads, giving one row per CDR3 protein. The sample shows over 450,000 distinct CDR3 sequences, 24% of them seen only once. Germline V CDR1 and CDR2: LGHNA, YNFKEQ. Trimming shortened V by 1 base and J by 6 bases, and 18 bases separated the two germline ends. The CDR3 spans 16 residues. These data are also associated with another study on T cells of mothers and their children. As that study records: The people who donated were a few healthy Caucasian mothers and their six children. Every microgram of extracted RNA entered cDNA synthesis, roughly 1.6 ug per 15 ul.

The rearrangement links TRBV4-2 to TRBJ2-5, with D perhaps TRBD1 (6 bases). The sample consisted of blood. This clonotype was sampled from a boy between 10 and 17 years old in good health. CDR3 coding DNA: TGTGCCAGCAGCCAAGTTGGACAGACGGACGGGAAGACCCAGTACTTC. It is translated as CASSQVGQTDGKTQYF.